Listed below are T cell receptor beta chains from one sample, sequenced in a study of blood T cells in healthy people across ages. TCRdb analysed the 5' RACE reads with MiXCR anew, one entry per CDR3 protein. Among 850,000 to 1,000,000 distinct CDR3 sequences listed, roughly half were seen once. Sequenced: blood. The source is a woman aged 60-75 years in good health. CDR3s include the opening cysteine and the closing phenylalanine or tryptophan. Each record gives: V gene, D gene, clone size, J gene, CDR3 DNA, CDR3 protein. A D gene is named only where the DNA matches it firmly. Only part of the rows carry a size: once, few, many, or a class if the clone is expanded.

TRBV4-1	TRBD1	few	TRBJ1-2	TGCGCCAGCAGCCGGGACAGTGGTAATATAGTCTATGGCTACACCTTC	CASSRDSGNIVYGYTF
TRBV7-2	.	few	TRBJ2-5	TGTGCCAGCAGCTTAGTAGGGTTGGAGACCCAGTACTTC	CASSLVGLETQYF
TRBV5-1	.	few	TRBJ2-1	TGCGCCAGCAGCTTGAAAGGTCTCGACTCTGCGGTTGAGCAGTTCTTC	CASSLKGLDSAVEQFF
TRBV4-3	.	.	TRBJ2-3	TGCGCCAGCAGCCAAGATCGGTCCTTAGGACTTTCGCCAGATACGCAGTATTTT	CASSQDRSLGLSPDTQYF
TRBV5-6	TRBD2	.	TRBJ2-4	TGTGCCAGCGGATCCCTGAGCGGGAGGTATGAAAACATTCAGTACTTC	CASGSLSGRYENIQYF
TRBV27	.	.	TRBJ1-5	TGTGCCAGCAGCAAGGACGGAGGGAAAGGCAATCAGCCCCAGCATTTT	CASSKDGGKGNQPQHF
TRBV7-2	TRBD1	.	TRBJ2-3	TGTGCCAGCAGCTCAAAATTCCAAATGGACAGGCCCCATACGCAGTATTTT	CASSSKFQMDRPHTQYF
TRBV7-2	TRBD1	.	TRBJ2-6	TGTGCCAGCGGGAAGGGGGCTATTGGGGCCAACGTCCTGACTTTC	CASGKGAIGANVLTF
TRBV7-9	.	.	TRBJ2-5	TGTGCCAGCAGCCCGCCGGGACCCAGGGTCGGGTACCAAGAGACCCAGTACTTC	CASSPPGPRVGYQETQYF
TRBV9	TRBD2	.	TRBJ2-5	TGTGCCAGCAGCGAGAGAGGAGGGACTAGCGCGACCCAGTACTTC	CASSERGGTSATQYF
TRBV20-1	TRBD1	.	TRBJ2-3	TGCAGTGCCCTATGGTGGGACAGGGGCACAGATACGCAGTATTTT	CSALWWDRGTDTQYF